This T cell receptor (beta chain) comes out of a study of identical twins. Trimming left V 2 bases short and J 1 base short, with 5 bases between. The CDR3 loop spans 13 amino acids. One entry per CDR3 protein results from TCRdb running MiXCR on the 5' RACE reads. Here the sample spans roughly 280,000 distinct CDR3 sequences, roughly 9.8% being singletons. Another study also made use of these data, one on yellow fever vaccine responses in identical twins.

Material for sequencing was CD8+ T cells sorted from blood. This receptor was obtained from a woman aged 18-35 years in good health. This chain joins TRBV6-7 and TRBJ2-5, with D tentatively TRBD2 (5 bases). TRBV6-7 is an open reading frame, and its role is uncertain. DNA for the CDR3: TGTGCCAGCAGTTACGAGGGCCAAGAGACCCAGTACTTC. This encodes CASSYEGQETQYF.